These 17 T cell receptor beta chains were sequenced from one sample in a study of blood T cell repertoires in COVID-19. Clones were sequenced by immunoSEQ multiplex PCR, and TCRdb holds only the in-frame ones, with some missing. The sample has some 250,000 clones, roughly nine tenths seen once. Sequencing was done on a sample of peripheral blood. Source of these receptors: a man aged 60-69 years with acute or convalescent COVID-19.

The chain employs TRBV29-1 and TRBJ2-2; D uncertain. The germline V and J ends were trimmed by 5 bases and 3 bases, with 4 bases remaining between them. Per germline, CDR1 SQVTM and CDR2 ANQGSEA. The CDR3 sequence is 11 residues long. CDR3 region: CSVRYTGELFF. CDR3 nucleotide sequence: TGCAGCGTTCGGTACACCGGGGAGCTGTTTTTT.

This chain uses TRBV7-2 with TRBJ2-3, with 11 bases identical to TRBD2. With 6 bases clipped from V and 1 base from J, the junction kept 6 bases outside the gene matches. Germline values: CDR1 SGHTA, CDR2 FQGNSA. This CDR3 has 16 amino acids. The CDR3 here is CASSIAGGPGTDTQYF. The DNA for the CDR3 is TGTGCCAGCAGTATAGCGGGAGGGCCGGGCACAGATACGCAGTATTTT.

V gene TRBV19 combines with J gene TRBJ2-3; no firm D call. V was pared by 6 bases and J by 2 bases, with 12 bases between. The CDR3 extends over 14 amino acids. Germline V lookup: CDR1 LNHDA, CDR2 SQIVND (reference sequence). The CDR3 spells CASSLQRHTDTQYF. In nucleotides, the CDR3 is TGTGCCAGTAGCCTCCAAAGACACACAGATACGCAGTATTTT. Full variable domain (outside the CDR3, taken from reference TRBV19 and TRBJ2-3): DGGITQSPKYLFRKEGQNVTLSCEQNLNHDAMYWYRQDPGQGLRLIYYSQIVNDFQKGDIAEGYSVSREKKESFPLTVTSAQKNPTAFYLCASSLQRHTDTQYFGPGTRLTVL.

This clone has a handful of counts. V gene TRBV28 combines with J gene TRBJ1-1, with unresolved D. CDR1 and CDR2 from the germline V gene are MDHEN and SYDVKM. The CDR3 is 15 amino acids. Trimming left V 1 base short and J 1 base short, with 10 bases between. The CDR3 reads CASSLSQAANTEAFF. The CDR3 region has the DNA TGTGCCAGCAGTTTATCCCAGGCAGCGAACACTGAAGCTTTCTTT.

This clone was seen more than once but under ten times. The CDR3 nucleotides are TGTGCCACCAGCCACAGGGGTGGCTACACCTTC. This codes for CATSHRGGYTF. The J gene is TRBJ1-2, the V gene TRBV24-1; 7 positions agree with TRBD1. CDR1 and CDR2 from the germline V gene are KGHDR and SFDVKD. The CDR3 runs to 11 residues. Trimming at V came to 7 bases and at J to 7 bases, leaving 2 bases not matched to a gene.

The genes are TRBV2 and TRBJ1-2, with a possible D match to TRBD1 (6 bases). Germline CDR1 SNHLY, CDR2 FYNNEI. Trimming removed 6 bases at V and 0 bases at J, with 11 bases between. The length of the CDR3 is 14 residues. The CDR3 DNA reads as TGTGCCAGCAGCCGGGACACCACTAACTATGGCTACACCTTC. This gives the protein CASSRDTTNYGYTF.

The chain uses TRBV2 and TRBJ1-5, with 8 positions matching TRBD1. V was clipped by 6 bases and J by 7 bases; unmatched bases: 8. In germline, CDR1 is SNHLY, CDR2 FYNNEI. The CDR3 spans 14 residues. The CDR3 loop is CASSRGQAGQPQHF. In DNA, the CDR3 is TGTGCCAGCAGCCGGGGACAGGCCGGGCAGCCCCAGCATTTT.

The chain employs TRBV19 and TRBJ2-2; D uncertain. Trimming shortened V by 3 bases and J by 3 bases, and 8 bases separated the two germline ends. The CDR3 runs to 14 residues. Germline values: CDR1 LNHDA, CDR2 SQIVND (reference sequence). The CDR3 protein is CASSIGGYTGELFF. CDR3 bases: TGTGCCAGTAGTATCGGTGGTTACACCGGGGAGCTGTTTTTT. Looking up the rest from reference TRBV19 and TRBJ2-2 gives the full variable domain: DGGITQSPKYLFRKEGQNVTLSCEQNLNHDAMYWYRQDPGQGLRLIYYSQIVNDFQKGDIAEGYSVSREKKESFPLTVTSAQKNPTAFYLCASSIGGYTGELFFGEGSRLTVL.

This rearrangement joins TRBV12-3 or TRBV12-4 to TRBJ1-1, with no clear D. CDR3 length: 12 amino acids. Trimming shortened V by 8 bases and J by 5 bases, and 12 bases separated the two germline ends. The CDR3 DNA reads as TGTGCCAGCGAGGGAGAGGAGACTGAAGCTTTCTTT. Translated: CASEGEETEAFF.

The chain joins TRBV7-2 to TRBJ1-5; D gene ambiguous. This CDR3 is built from 15 residues. Trimming pared 5 bases from V and 2 bases from J, leaving 13 bases between. In germline, CDR1 is SGHTA, CDR2 FQGNSA. The CDR3 coding sequence is TGTGCCAGCAGCCCCAATCGGAGGGGCAATCAGCCCCAGCATTTT. Translating it yields CASSPNRRGNQPQHF. Together with reference TRBV7-2 and TRBJ1-5, the CDR3 gives the full variable domain: GAGVSQSPSNKVTEKGKDVELRCDPISGHTALYWYRQSLGQGLEFLIYFQGNSAPDKSGLPSDRFSAERTGGSVSTLTIQRTQQEDSAVYLCASSPNRRGNQPQHFGDGTRLSIL.

This CDR3 reads CASSFTGTTDTGELFF. The CDR3 DNA reads as TGTGCCAGCAGCTTCACCGGGACTACCGACACCGGGGAGCTGTTTTTT. J is TRBJ2-2 and V is TRBV7-3, with 7 bases matching TRBD2. J lost 3 bases, V lost 3 bases, and 7 bases had no gene match. CDR1 SGHTA and CDR2 FQGTGA come from the germline V gene. The CDR3 spans 16 residues.

This clone was counted between two and nine times. This sequence joins TRBV12-3 or TRBV12-4 and TRBJ2-1, with D unclear. The CDR3 extends over 12 amino acids. V was cut by 4 bases and J by 8 bases, with 9 bases left in between. The CDR3 DNA is TGTGCCAGCAGTTCCGACTCGTATGAGCAGTTCTTC. It specifies CASSSDSYEQFF.

The chain uses TRBV9 and TRBJ2-6, with D unclear. The ends were cut back, 0 bases at V and 0 bases at J, with 10 bases in the middle. CDR1 is SGDLS and CDR2 is YYNGEE in the germline V gene. CDR3 length equals 17 residues. CDR3 sequence: CASSVGQQGSGANVLTF. In nucleotides, the CDR3 is TGTGCCAGCAGCGTAGGACAACAAGGCTCTGGGGCCAACGTCCTGACTTTC.

CDR3 nucleotide sequence: TGTGCCAGCAGCTTGGGACTAGCGGGAGGTTATGAGCAGTTCTTC. Encoded protein: CASSLGLAGGYEQFF. V usage is TRBV7-2 and J usage is TRBJ2-1, with TRBD2 matching 15 bases. The germline CDR1 and CDR2 sequences are SGHTA and FQGNSA. There are 15 residues in the CDR3. J gave up 8 bases and V 3 bases, and 2 bases lay outside the gene matches.

This clone occurred a few times. CDR3 in DNA: TGTGCCAGCAGCTTGGTGGGCAGAAGCTATAATTCACCCCTCCACTTT. This encodes CASSLVGRSYNSPLHF. The chain employs TRBV5-5 and TRBJ1-6, with D unresolved. The CDR3 is made up of 16 amino acids. Germline V CDR1 and CDR2: SGHKS, YYEKEE (reference sequence). The V end lost 0 bases, the J end lost 3 bases, and 10 bases lay between the germline ends.

The V call is TRBV3-1 (or the pseudogene TRBV3-2), the J call TRBJ2-1; D call uncertain. The CDR3 is 16 amino acids. The germline V gene encodes CDR1 LGHDT and CDR2 YNNKEL (reference sequence). Trimming pared 1 base from V and 0 bases from J, leaving 10 bases between. The CDR3 DNA reads TGTGCCAGCAGCCAAGGGGCCCCGAGCTCCTACAATGAGCAGTTCTTC. Protein sequence: CASSQGAPSSYNEQFF.

The chain joins TRBV6-1 to TRBJ1-4; TRBD1 agrees at 8 bases. Germline CDR1 is MNHNS and CDR2 is SASEGT. This CDR3 region has 18 residues. Trimming at V came to 6 bases and at J to 1 base, leaving 13 bases not matched to a gene. The CDR3 loop is CASRESSGGVGTNEKLFF. The CDR3 region has the DNA TGTGCCAGCAGAGAATCCTCAGGGGGCGTAGGAACTAATGAAAAACTGTTTTTT.